The rows below give T cell receptor beta chains drawn from one sample of a study of blood T cell repertoires in COVID-19. Clones were read by immunoSEQ multiplex PCR, and TCRdb kept only the in-frame ones, dropping some. Altogether hundreds of thousands of clones are present, over 80% being singletons, with the ten largest covering roughly 10%. Input material: peripheral blood. These TCRs come from a woman aged 70-85 years with COVID-19, enrolled during active disease. Each CDR3 is given with its conserved first and last residue. Each record gives: clone size, J gene, D gene, V gene, CDR3 protein, CDR3 DNA. The D gene is left open where the match is weak. Size values are once, few and many counts, or a class for expanded clones, and some rows have none.

once TRBJ2-5 TRBD2 TRBV2 CASSDILGPGGPSGLQGETQYF TGTGCCAGCAGTGATATATTGGGGCCGGGAGGGCCCTCAGGGCTCCAAGGGGAGACCCAGTACTTC
- TRBJ1-2 - TRBV18 CASSPGLTNYGYTF TGTGCCAGCTCACCGGGACTGACTAACTATGGCTACACCTTC
- TRBJ1-6 TRBD1 TRBV7-3 CASSGGTGDNSPLHF TGTGCCAGCAGCGGTGGGACAGGGGATAATTCACCCCTCCACTTT
- TRBJ1-2 TRBD1 TRBV7-9 CASSWTGEGVGGYTF TGTGCCAGCAGCTGGACAGGGGAAGGTGTCGGTGGCTACACCTTC
- TRBJ1-1 - TRBV5-1 CASSLDRMNTEAFF TGCGCCAGCAGCTTGGACAGGATGAACACTGAAGCTTTCTTT
- TRBJ2-1 TRBD2 TRBV23-1 CASSPTTSGPPSAYNEQFF TGCGCCAGCAGTCCAACGACTAGCGGTCCCCCCTCGGCCTACAATGAGCAGTTCTTC
- TRBJ2-7 TRBD2 TRBV7-2 CASSPVVGGRGEQYF TGTGCCAGCAGCCCAGTTGTGGGCGGGAGAGGCGAGCAGTACTTC
- TRBJ2-5 - TRBV28 CASSFPPRGTQYF TGTGCCAGCAGTTTCCCCCCTAGAGGGACCCAGTACTTC
- TRBJ2-7 TRBD2 TRBV5-1 CASSLSGSSLGEQYF TGCGCCAGCAGCTTAAGCGGGAGTTCGTTGGGCGAGCAGTACTTC
- TRBJ2-3 TRBD2 TRBV28 CASSFGREVNTDTQYF TGTGCCAGCAGTTTTGGGCGGGAGGTGAACACAGATACGCAGTATTTT
- TRBJ2-5 - TRBV6-5 CASSYNGFQETQYF TGTGCCAGCAGTTACAACGGGTTCCAAGAGACCCAGTACTTC
- TRBJ1-1 - TRBV19 CASSGGALWGTEAFF TGTGCCTCTAGCGGGGGGGCCTTATGGGGCACTGAAGCTTTCTTT
once TRBJ1-2 - TRBV24-1 CATSDSSGTPNYGYTF TGTGCCACCAGTGACTCCTCCGGGACACCTAACTATGGCTACACCTTC
- TRBJ2-5 TRBD2 TRBV5-4 CASSLVPGRAGETQYF TGTGCCAGCAGCTTGGTTCCAGGGAGGGCCGGGGAGACCCAGTACTTC
- TRBJ2-3 TRBD2 TRBV25-1 CASSLAGAEDTQYF TGTGCCAGCAGTCTAGCGGGAGCTGAAGATACGCAGTATTTT
- TRBJ1-3 TRBD1 TRBV24-1 CATRLRGRSGNTIYF TGTGCCACCCGCCTCAGGGGGCGGTCTGGAAACACCATATATTTT
- TRBJ2-1 - TRBV19 CASSFDSAEQFF TGTGCCAGTAGTTTCGACAGCGCGGAGCAGTTCTTC
- TRBJ2-1 TRBD2 TRBV6-6 CASSYSDSTSGIFF TGTGCCAGCAGTTACTCGGATTCTACTAGCGGAATTTTCTTC
few TRBJ2-2 TRBD2 TRBV5-1 CASRSLTSGKSTGELFF TGCGCCAGCAGATCCCTAACTAGCGGGAAGAGCACCGGGGAGCTGTTTTTT
- TRBJ2-5 TRBD2 TRBV19 CASSTRLAVLETQYF TGTGCCAGTAGTACCCGACTAGCTGTATTGGAGACCCAGTACTTC
- TRBJ1-2 - TRBV5-1 CASSLGQDNYGYTF TGCGCCAGCAGCTTAGGCCAGGATAACTATGGCTACACCTTC
- TRBJ1-5 TRBD1 TRBV5-3 CARSGGQGPGYQPQHF TGTGCCAGAAGCGGCGGACAGGGGCCGGGGTATCAGCCCCAGCATTTT
- TRBJ2-1 TRBD1 TRBV29-1 CSVGGPGTDAEQFF TGCAGCGTTGGCGGCCCCGGGACAGACGCTGAGCAGTTCTTC
- TRBJ2-2 - TRBV19 CATKSTTNTGELFF TGTGCCACCAAAAGTACTACTAACACCGGGGAGCTGTTTTTT
- TRBJ2-2 TRBD2 TRBV24-1 CATSDSPRDYRGTGELFF TGTGCCACCAGTGATTCTCCCCGGGACTATCGGGGCACCGGGGAGCTGTTTTTT
- TRBJ2-5 - TRBV30 CAWSRPADTQETQYF TGTGCCTGGAGTAGGCCGGCAGACACTCAAGAGACCCAGTACTTC
- TRBJ1-1 TRBD1 TRBV6-5 CASSPDREGPEAFF TGTGCCAGCAGTCCGGACAGGGAGGGCCCTGAAGCTTTCTTT
- TRBJ2-7 TRBD1 TRBV9 CASSLSGTGGSEQYF TGTGCCAGCAGCTTATCCGGGACAGGGGGCTCCGAGCAGTACTTC
- TRBJ2-3 TRBD2 TRBV6-5 CASSYSRGADTQYF TGTGCCAGCAGTTACTCGCGGGGGGCAGATACGCAGTATTTT
- TRBJ1-1 TRBD1 TRBV6-6 CASSYVTGGEGTEAFF TGTGCCAGCAGTTACGTGACAGGGGGCGAGGGCACTGAAGCTTTCTTT
- TRBJ2-5 TRBD1 TRBV7-3 CASSSTGFGSETQYF TGTGCCAGCAGCTCGACAGGGTTCGGATCGGAGACCCAGTACTTC
- TRBJ1-3 - TRBV18 CASSPTGSGNTIYF TGTGCCAGCTCACCTACAGGGTCTGGAAACACCATATATTTT
- TRBJ2-1 TRBD2 TRBV4-2 CASSASGGSYNEQFF TGTGCCAGCAGCGCTAGCGGGGGCTCCTACAATGAGCAGTTCTTC
- TRBJ2-5 TRBD1 TRBV23-1 CASSRPGQGQKETQYF TGCGCCAGCAGTCGACCGGGACAGGGACAAAAAGAGACCCAGTACTTC
- TRBJ2-7 - TRBV7-2 CASSLTDVAYEQYF TGTGCCAGCAGCTTAACAGACGTCGCCTACGAGCAGTACTTC
- TRBJ1-3 - TRBV11-2 CASSLLGVTGNTIYF TGTGCCAGCAGCTTGCTAGGGGTAACTGGAAACACCATATATTTT
- TRBJ2-4 - TRBV7-2 CASSRRASREDKNIQYF TGTGCCAGCAGCCGCCGGGCCTCGAGGGAGGACAAAAACATTCAGTACTTC
- TRBJ1-6 - TRBV9 CASSVGPVTDNSPLHF TGTGCCAGCAGCGTAGGTCCGGTTACCGATAATTCACCCCTCCACTTT
once TRBJ2-3 TRBD1 TRBV5-1 CASSLGGQSVYTQYF TGCGCCAGCAGCTTGGGGGGACAGAGCGTATATACGCAGTATTTT
- TRBJ2-7 - TRBV18 CASSPGPGEQYF TGTGCCAGCTCACCCGGACCGGGGGAGCAGTACTTC
- TRBJ2-7 TRBD2 TRBV5-4 CASSPRLAGGHYEQYF TGTGCCAGCAGCCCAAGACTAGCGGGAGGACACTACGAGCAGTACTTC
- TRBJ2-4 TRBD2 TRBV6-6 CASRGLAEGDIQYF TGTGCCAGCAGAGGACTAGCTGAAGGAGACATTCAGTACTTC
once TRBJ1-3 TRBD1 TRBV11-3 CASSSGQGLNTIYF TGTGCCAGCAGCTCCGGACAGGGGCTAAACACCATATATTTT
- TRBJ1-1 - TRBV25-1 CASAGGAREAFF TGTGCCAGCGCCGGCGGGGCTCGCGAAGCTTTCTTT
- TRBJ1-2 - TRBV6-6 CASSFSRDTNYGYTF TGTGCCAGCAGTTTCTCTCGGGATACTAACTATGGCTACACCTTC
- TRBJ1-6 TRBD1 TRBV30 CAWNYRQGNSPLHF TGTGCCTGGAACTACCGACAGGGGAATTCACCCCTCCACTTT
- TRBJ1-5 TRBD1 TRBV6-6 CASRDRASNQPQHF TGTGCCAGCAGGGACAGGGCAAGCAATCAGCCCCAGCATTTT
few TRBJ1-4 - TRBV2 CASRPRVGKLFF TGTGCCAGCAGACCGAGGGTCGGAAAACTGTTTTTT
- TRBJ1-2 TRBD1 TRBV6-1 CASSARQGALNYGYTF TGTGCCAGCAGTGCGCGGCAGGGGGCCCTAAACTATGGCTACACCTTC
once TRBJ1-2 - TRBV27 CASSLSGQSLVYGYTF TGTGCCAGCAGTTTATCAGGACAGTCCTTAGTCTATGGCTACACCTTC
- TRBJ1-6 TRBD1 TRBV5-1 CASSLTGDNSPLHF TGCGCCAGCAGCTTAACAGGGGACAATTCACCCCTCCACTTT
once TRBJ1-5 TRBD1 TRBV28 CASSFNLQGAGNQPQHF TGTGCCAGCAGTTTCAATCTACAGGGGGCGGGCAATCAGCCCCAGCATTTT
- TRBJ2-7 TRBD1 TRBV6-6 CASSQNSGGLYEQYF TGTGCCAGCAGTCAGAATTCAGGGGGCTTGTACGAGCAGTACTTC
- TRBJ1-1 TRBD1 TRBV11-3 CASSLGQGNTEAFF TGTGCCAGCAGCCTCGGACAGGGGAACACTGAAGCTTTCTTT
- TRBJ2-7 - TRBV6-5 CASRNSQGKYEQYF TGTGCCAGCAGAAACTCACAGGGAAAGTACGAGCAGTACTTC
- TRBJ2-7 TRBD1 TRBV12-5 CASGSSGTGYNEQYF TGTGCTAGTGGTTCCTCCGGGACAGGTTATAACGAGCAGTACTTC
- TRBJ2-1 TRBD2 TRBV6-2/TRBV6-3 CASSSGGSFYNEQFF TGTGCCAGCAGTTCCGGCGGGAGTTTCTACAATGAGCAGTTCTTC
- TRBJ1-1 - TRBV6-5 CASSYVTGEQAFF TGTGCCAGCAGTTACGTCACGGGGGAACAAGCTTTCTTT
- TRBJ2-1 - TRBV19 CASSFRAGLIHNEQFF TGTGCCAGTAGTTTTCGGGCAGGGCTGATTCACAATGAGCAGTTCTTC